Below, 21 T cell receptor beta chains from the same sample are listed, as sequenced in a study of radiation and T cells in renal cell carcinoma. Treatment meaning: 15 Gy SBRT to primary tumor, nephrectomy 4 weeks later. The data were produced by immunoSEQ multiplex PCR, yet TCRdb's version contains in-frame clones alone and is incomplete. The sample includes about 16,000 clones, approximately 49% seen only once; the top ten take under 40%. The material sequenced was tumor tissue, taken from a patient whose treatment included radiotherapy and nephrectomy. The receptors were gathered from a woman aged 55-75 years with renal cell carcinoma.

The gene calls are TRBV12-5 and TRBJ2-5, with D unclear. V gave up 1 base and J gave up 7 bases, with 7 bases separating them. This CDR3 has 12 amino acids. Germline V lookup: CDR1 LGHNT, CDR2 FRNRAP. CDR3 sequence: CASGLGIRTQYF. In DNA, the CDR3 is TGTGCTAGTGGTTTGGGCATTCGGACCCAGTACTTC.

This clone has just a few counts. The chain links TRBV10-2 to TRBJ1-2; 11 nucleotides line up with TRBD1. The CDR3 sequence is 14 residues long. V gave up 5 bases and J gave up 6 bases; unmatched junction bases: 5. Per germline, CDR1 WSHSY and CDR2 SAAADI. The CDR3 reads CASSTGQGGDGYTF. CDR3 DNA: TGCGCCAGCAGTACGGGACAGGGGGGCGATGGCTACACCTTC.

The chain is built from TRBV5-6 and TRBJ1-1; the D is unclear. The V gene lost 1 base and the J gene lost 3 bases, with 16 bases spanning the gap. The CDR3 has 16 amino acids. The germline V gene has CDR1 SGHDT and CDR2 YYEEEE. The CDR3 bases are TGTGCCAGCAGCTTGACGGCAGGTCTCGTGGACACTGAAGCTTTCTTT. It encodes CASSLTAGLVDTEAFF.

The chain links TRBV2 to TRBJ2-7, with a possible D match to TRBD2 (5 bases). This CDR3 is 14 amino acids long. Trimming removed 3 bases from V and 5 bases from J, with 14 bases in between. The germline CDR1 and CDR2 sequences are SNHLY and FYNNEI. CDR3: CASSDLGSRDEQYF. In nucleotides, the CDR3 is TGTGCCAGCAGTGATTTAGGGAGCAGAGACGAGCAGTACTTC.

This clone appeared a single time. This chain uses TRBV25-1 with TRBJ2-6; the D is unclear. This CDR3 region has 13 residues. Germline CDR1 reads MGHDK; CDR2 reads SYGVNS. V lost 6 bases to trimming and J lost 1 base, with 4 bases between them. CDR3 nucleotides: TGTGCCAGCAGCTCATCTGGGGCCAACGTCCTGACTTTC. This sequence encodes CASSSSGANVLTF. The complete variable domain, with remaining parts taken from reference TRBV25-1 and TRBJ2-6, reads EADIYQTPRYLVIGTGKKITLECSQTMGHDKMYWYQQDPGMELHLIHYSYGVNSTEKGDLSSESTVSRIRTEHFPLTLESARPSHTSQYLCASSSSGANVLTFGAGSRLTVL.

The chain couples TRBV5-6 to TRBJ1-2; D not resolved. The germline V and J ends were trimmed by 4 bases and 2 bases, with 18 bases remaining between them. From germline, CDR1 is SGHDT and CDR2 YYEEEE. This CDR3 region has 16 residues. The CDR3 nucleotides read TGTGCCAGCAGCCCCTTACTCGGTGCCCCCAACTATGGCTACACCTTC. It specifies CASSPLLGAPNYGYTF.

The rearrangement links TRBV7-9 to TRBJ1-4; D might be TRBD1 (6 bases). The length of the CDR3 is 14 residues. Germline loops: CDR1 SEHNR, CDR2 FQNEAQ (reference sequence). The V end lost 3 bases, the J end lost 8 bases, and 13 bases lay between the germline ends. The CDR3 nucleotides read TGTGCCAGCAGCTTGTACGAGGGGGGCGAAAAACTGTTTTTT. Protein sequence: CASSLYEGGEKLFF.

CDR3 coding DNA: TGTGCCAGCAGCGCCGACTTGAGGGGGACCCAGTACTTC. It is translated as CASSADLRGTQYF. The chain combines TRBV9 with TRBJ2-5; possibly TRBD1 or TRBD2 for D (5 bases each). This CDR3 region has 13 residues. Trimming removed 3 bases at V and 7 bases at J, with 13 bases between. Germline CDR1 SGDLS, CDR2 YYNGEE.

The gene calls are TRBV28 and TRBJ2-2; tentative D call: TRBD1 (5 bases). The CDR3 spans 13 residues. V lost 8 bases and J lost 1, with 8 bases in between. Germline loops: CDR1 MDHEN, CDR2 SYDVKM. Here the CDR3 reads CASFDRNTGELFF. Written as DNA, the CDR3 is TGTGCCAGCTTTGACAGGAACACCGGGGAGCTGTTTTTT.

The chain employs TRBV9 and TRBJ1-2, with D perhaps matching TRBD1 (6 bases). The CDR3 sequence is 15 residues long. V lost 4 bases, J lost 8 bases, and 21 bases lay in between. Germline V lookup: CDR1 SGDLS, CDR2 YYNGEE. CDR3 sequence: CASSPPSTGNTGYTF. CDR3 nucleotides: TGTGCCAGCAGCCCCCCCTCGACAGGAAATACCGGCTACACCTTC.

This clone was observed a handful of times. The chain recombines TRBV2 with TRBJ2-7; a weak D match, TRBD2 (5 bases). CDR3 length equals 13 residues. Germline assignment: CDR1 SNHLY and CDR2 FYNNEI. With 9 bases removed from V and 3 bases from J, the gap between germline ends came to 15 bases. The CDR3 region has the DNA TGTGCCAGTTTCAAGATAGACTACTACGAGCAGTACTTC. Residues: CASFKIDYYEQYF.

This clone was counted at least ten times. V is TRBV5-4 and J is TRBJ1-2, with D possibly TRBD1 on 5 matching bases. The germline V and J ends were trimmed by 0 bases and 8 bases, with 17 bases remaining between them. Germline V lookup: CDR1 SGHNT, CDR2 YYREEE (reference sequence). The CDR3 extends over 15 amino acids. The CDR3 DNA is TGTGCCAGCAGCTTGGACGTCCCCCGGGGGAGGGGCTACACCTTC. Translation: CASSLDVPRGRGYTF.

The V and J genes are TRBV2 and TRBJ1-2; D may be TRBD1 (5 bases). Per the germline V gene, CDR1 is SNHLY and CDR2 is FYNNEI. V was cut by 2 bases and J by 8 bases, with 15 bases left in between. CDR3 length: 14 amino acids. The CDR3 nucleotides are TGTGCCAGCAGTGAAACAAGGCAGGGTAGAGGCTACACCTTC. This encodes CASSETRQGRGYTF.

The J gene is TRBJ1-1, the V gene TRBV6-6, with 8 bases identical to TRBD1. CDR1 is MNHNY, CDR2 SVGAGI, per germline (reference sequence). V dropped 7 bases and J dropped 3; count of bases not matched to a gene: 7. The CDR3 is 14 residues long. The CDR3 region has the DNA TGTGCCAGCACTCAAAGGACAGGGCACACTGAAGCTTTCTTT. This translates into CASTQRTGHTEAFF.

This chain connects TRBV9 to TRBJ2-7; 9 bases align to TRBD1. This CDR3 comprises 16 residues. The germline V gene encodes CDR1 SGDLS and CDR2 YYNGEE. J was trimmed by 0 bases and V by 0 bases; bases with no gene match: 4. CDR3 residues: CASSVGGTGISYEQYF. The DNA of the CDR3 is TGTGCCAGCAGCGTAGGAGGGACAGGGATCTCCTACGAGCAGTACTTC.

J is TRBJ1-2 and V is TRBV28; maybe TRBD1 (5 bases). Trimming stripped 3 bases from V and 9 bases from J, with 17 bases between. Germline assignment: CDR1 MDHEN and CDR2 SYDVKM. CDR3 length: 14 residues. CDR3 in amino acids: CASSFTGRLSSYTF. CDR3 coding DNA: TGTGCCAGCAGTTTTACGGGACGATTGTCAAGCTACACCTTC.

Sample share makes this clone large. This chain links TRBV9 with TRBJ2-3, with TRBD2 matching 9 bases. CDR1 is SGDLS, CDR2 YYNGEE, per germline. V shed 2 bases and J 2 bases; nucleotides not matched to a gene: 6. The CDR3 runs 16 residues. The CDR3 nucleotides read TGTGCCAGCAGCGTCAGCGGGGGGTATTACACAGATACGCAGTATTTT. It codes for CASSVSGGYYTDTQYF.

This rearrangement joins TRBV5-4 to TRBJ2-3, with 10 positions matching TRBD2. J lost 5 bases, V lost 0 bases, and 3 bases had no gene match. Germline V gives CDR1 SGHNT, CDR2 YYREEE (reference sequence). This CDR3 region has 15 residues. The CDR3, as DNA: TGTGCCAGCAGCTTGGCCCTAGCGGGAGTAGATACGCAGTATTTT. Its translation is CASSLALAGVDTQYF.

This clone was picked up a small number of times. The chain links TRBV4-2 to TRBJ1-3; D unresolved. The CDR3 has 14 amino acids. The germline gives CDR1 LGHNA, CDR2 YNFKEQ. V was clipped by 1 base and J by 6 bases, with 10 bases between them. The DNA of the CDR3 is TGTGCCAGCAGCCAAGGGGAGGAGGAAAACACCATATATTTT. This codes for CASSQGEEENTIYF.

Points on this clone: This same CDR3 is encoded by further DNA sequences in the sample. The chain joins TRBV18 to TRBJ1-5, with D unresolved. Per the germline V gene, CDR1 is KGHSH and CDR2 is LQKENI. The CDR3 contains 14 residues. V gave up 6 bases and J gave up 0 bases, with 9 bases separating them. This CDR3 reads CASSSEHSNQPQHF. The CDR3 region has the DNA TGTGCCAGCTCCTCAGAGCATAGCAATCAGCCCCAGCATTTT.

This clone has more than one count but fewer than ten. The J gene is TRBJ2-1, the V gene TRBV30, with no clear D. The germline V and J ends were trimmed by 0 bases and 10 bases, with 13 bases remaining between them. This CDR3 comprises 13 residues. Looked up from germline, CDR1 is GTSNPN and CDR2 is SVGIG (reference sequence). This CDR3 reads CAWSVRQVGEQFF. The CDR3 DNA sequence: TGTGCCTGGAGTGTACGTCAGGTGGGCGAGCAGTTCTTC.